Below, 13 T cell receptor beta chains from the same sample are listed, as sequenced in a study of blood T cell repertoires in COVID-19. The method was immunoSEQ multiplex PCR; TCRdb's version includes in-frame clones alone and lacks a portion of them. The table has around 100,000 clones, 87% seen once. The sequencing input was peripheral blood. These receptors all come from a middle-aged man with acute or convalescent COVID-19.

This chain connects TRBV30 to TRBJ1-1; 8 positions match TRBD1. The ends lost 4 bases at V and 3 bases at J; junction bases unmatched: 1. CDR3 length: 12 amino acids. Germline V CDR1 and CDR2: GTSNPN, SVGIG (reference sequence). The CDR3 protein is CAWTGGHTEAFF. In DNA form, the CDR3 reads TGTGCCTGGACAGGGGGCCACACTGAAGCTTTCTTT.

The genes are TRBV6-5 and TRBJ1-1; TRBD1 aligns across 8 bases. V gave up 2 bases and J gave up 7 bases; unmatched junction bases: 6. Germline assignment: CDR1 MNHEY and CDR2 SVGAGI. The CDR3 has 14 amino acids. CDR3 residues: CASSYRQGSIEAFF. The CDR3, as DNA: TGTGCCAGCAGTTACCGACAGGGGAGTATTGAAGCTTTCTTT.

The chain joins TRBV11-2 to TRBJ2-2, with 9 bases matching TRBD1. V trimming: 1 base; J trimming: 4 bases; junction bases outside the gene matches: 1. The length of the CDR3 is 15 residues. Germline V gene lookup returns CDR1 SGHAT and CDR2 FQNNGV. CDR3 coding DNA: TGTGCCAGCAGCTTAGGGACAGGGGCCACCGGGGAGCTGTTTTTT. Protein sequence: CASSLGTGATGELFF.

This clone was detected once. The V call is TRBV5-6, the J call TRBJ2-1; 9 nucleotides agree with TRBD2. This CDR3 comprises 16 residues. The trim removed 0 bases at V and 4 bases at J, leaving 5 bases unmatched. Germline CDR1 and CDR2: SGHDT and YYEEEE. DNA of the CDR3: TGTGCCAGCAGCTTGGTTCTAGCGGGACAATACAATGAGCAGTTCTTC. It yields the protein CASSLVLAGQYNEQFF. Looking up the rest from reference TRBV5-6 and TRBJ2-1 gives the full variable domain: DAGVTQSPTHLIKTRGQQVTLRCSPKSGHDTVSWYQQALGQGPQFIFQYYEEEERQRGNFPDRFSGHQFPNYSSELNVNALLLGDSALYLCASSLVLAGQYNEQFFGPGTRLTVL.

The genes are TRBV2 and TRBJ1-6, with no clear D. This CDR3 is 14 amino acids long. Deletions cut 4 bases from V and 7 bases from J, with 11 bases between. CDR1 SNHLY and CDR2 FYNNEI come from the germline V gene. CDR3 sequence reads: CASSAGRSNSPLHF. In nucleotides, the CDR3 is TGTGCCAGCAGTGCGGGGAGATCGAATTCACCCCTCCACTTT.

The chain has TRBV18 and TRBJ2-1; the match to TRBD2 covers 11 bases. The junction had 5 bases not matched to a gene; V was cut back by 3 bases and J by 4 bases. CDR3 length equals 16 residues. The germline gives CDR1 KGHSH, CDR2 LQKENI. CDR3 DNA: TGTGCCAGCTCACCCCCGACTAGCGGGGCATACAATGAGCAGTTCTTC. It is translated as CASSPPTSGAYNEQFF.

The V and J genes are TRBV10-3 and TRBJ2-1, with D possibly being TRBD2 (6 bases). Germline-derived CDR1 and CDR2 are ENHRY and SYGVKD. The CDR3 is 13 amino acids. Between the trimmed V and J ends, which lost 6 bases and 6 bases, there was a span of 12 bases. The CDR3 DNA follows: TGTGCCATCAGACGTCCTAGCGCCAATGAGCAGTTCTTC. Translated, it gives CAIRRPSANEQFF.

This clone was observed a single time. The rearrangement uses TRBV25-1 and TRBJ1-5, with no clear D. Per the germline V gene, CDR1 is MGHDK and CDR2 is SYGVNS. The CDR3 consists of 14 residues. V shed 4 bases and J shed 4 bases, with 11 bases lying between them. The chain's CDR3 is CASSGNGINQPQHF. The DNA of the CDR3 is TGTGCCAGCAGTGGGAACGGGATAAATCAGCCCCAGCATTTT.

The chain joins TRBV19 to TRBJ2-3; 13 nucleotides agree with TRBD2. The CDR3 is 17 amino acids. Germline V gene lookup returns CDR1 LNHDA and CDR2 SQIVND (reference sequence). V trimming: 7 bases; J trimming: 7 bases; junction bases outside the gene matches: 14. The CDR3 region is CASTDRTSGRAFNTQYF. In nucleotides, the CDR3 is TGTGCCAGTACCGATAGGACTAGCGGGAGAGCATTTAATACGCAGTATTTT.

This chain uses TRBV10-3 with TRBJ2-7; D possibly corresponds to TRBD1 (5 bases). This CDR3 has 16 amino acids. The V end was cut by 3 bases, the J end by 6 bases, with 21 bases between. The V gene's germline CDR1 is ENHRY and CDR2 SYGVKD. CDR3 protein: CAISDSRRYRIGEQYF. CDR3 DNA sequence: TGTGCCATCAGTGACTCGAGACGATACAGGATAGGCGAGCAGTACTTC.

The chain employs TRBV6-5 and TRBJ2-2; 8 positions match TRBD1. The J segment lost 6 bases and the V segment lost 6 bases, leaving 6 bases of the junction unmatched. The CDR3 has 14 amino acids. Germline V gene data show CDR1 as MNHEY and CDR2 as SVGAGI. DNA of the CDR3: TGTGCCAGCAGACTCGGACAGGGTCCCGGGGAGCTGTTTTTT. This gives the protein CASRLGQGPGELFF.

The chain links TRBV21-1 to TRBJ1-2; no check of the table's D call, TRBD1, against the DNA was made. TRBV21-1 is a listed pseudogene. The CDR3 extends over 17 amino acids. The CDR3 DNA is TGTGCCAGCAGCAAAACCCCAACCGAAGGGGCTAACTATGGCTACACCTTC. It specifies CASSKTPTEGANYGYTF.

V and J are TRBV28 and TRBJ2-1; 7 nucleotides line up with TRBD2. Germline V gives CDR1 MDHEN, CDR2 SYDVKM. V gave up 1 base and J gave up 9 bases; unmatched junction bases: 12. The CDR3 is 16 amino acids. Here the CDR3 reads CASSLSLGGGNSEQFF. The CDR3 region has the DNA TGTGCCAGCAGTTTATCACTCGGGGGAGGGAACAGTGAGCAGTTCTTC.